Below are 32 T cell receptor beta chains sequenced from a single sample in a study of regulatory T cells in long-lasting Graves disease. iRepertoire HTBI primers and Arm-PCR of CDR3 regions built TCR beta libraries. Using its own MiXCR run on the multiplex PCR reads, TCRdb lists one record per CDR3 protein. The sample shows about 470,000 distinct CDR3 sequences, around 14% of them seen only once. Time point indicated: newly diagnosed GD, antithyroid drugs for less than 3 months. The TCR library was made from RNA that had been extracted from PBMCs in TRIzol. The data were also submitted as part of a second study, on T cells in Graves' hyperthyroidism and ophthalmopathy.

Sample: peripheral blood mononuclear cells (PBMCs), taken at new diagnosis, from a patient treated with antithyroid drugs. Every receptor here comes from a woman under 40 with Graves disease.

This clonotype was seen a few times. The chain has TRBV14 and TRBJ2-3; 7 bases are shared with TRBD2. CDR3 length equals 16 residues. Germline assignment: CDR1 SGHDN and CDR2 FVKESK. The V and J ends lost 4 bases and 0 bases, in that order; junction bases with no gene match: 7. The CDR3 here is CASSRGLVGSTDTQYF. The DNA for the CDR3 is TGTGCCAGCAGCCGCGGACTAGTTGGTAGCACAGATACGCAGTATTTT.

This clonotype was counted a few times. The rearrangement links TRBV7-6 to TRBJ2-5; 10 nucleotides match TRBD2. J was trimmed by 1 base and V by 1 base; bases with no gene match: 3. The CDR3 consists of 16 residues. Germline-derived CDR1 and CDR2 are SGHVS and FNYEAQ. Here the CDR3 reads CASSLGSGRTQETQYF. The DNA for the CDR3 is TGTGCCAGCAGCTTAGGTAGCGGGAGGACCCAAGAGACCCAGTACTTC.

Ten or more counts support this clonotype. The gene calls are TRBV27 and TRBJ2-1; 10 positions agree with TRBD2. This CDR3 has 17 residues. Germline V lookup: CDR1 MNHEY, CDR2 SMNVEV (reference sequence). V lost 2 bases to trimming and J lost 0 bases; unmatched junction nucleotides: 4. This CDR3 is CASSLRLAGGSYNEQFF. CDR3 sequence (DNA): TGTGCCAGCAGTTTACGGTTAGCGGGAGGCTCCTACAATGAGCAGTTCTTC.

The chain joins TRBV2 to TRBJ2-7; 7 nucleotides align to TRBD2. The CDR3 runs to 13 residues. Germline CDR1 is SNHLY and CDR2 is FYNNEI. V was pared by 6 bases and J by 9 bases, with 11 bases of the junction left unmatched. Here the CDR3 reads CASRRGGDARQYF. The CDR3 DNA follows: TGTGCCAGCAGGAGGGGAGGGGATGCGAGGCAGTACTTC.

This clonotype was observed many times. The chain couples TRBV7-3 to TRBJ2-7; D remains unclear. With 5 bases removed from V and 3 bases from J, the gap between germline ends came to 11 bases. CDR3 length equals 13 residues. Germline V gene lookup returns CDR1 SGHTA and CDR2 FQGTGA. The CDR3 reads CASSDDVGYEQYF. The CDR3 DNA reads TGTGCCAGCAGCGACGATGTTGGCTACGAGCAGTACTTC.

This clonotype was detected only a few times. The chain combines TRBV28 with TRBJ2-1, with 8 bases matching TRBD2. This CDR3 has 17 amino acids. CDR1 is MDHEN, CDR2 SYDVKM, per germline. J lost 4 bases, V lost 7 bases, and 15 bases had no gene match. CDR3 amino acids: CASIPASGSALYNEQFF. DNA for the CDR3: TGTGCCAGCATTCCGGCCAGCGGGAGCGCATTGTACAATGAGCAGTTCTTC. The full variable domain, rest sourced from reference TRBV28 and TRBJ2-1, is DVKVTQSSRYLVKRTGEKVFLECVQDMDHENMFWYRQDPGLGLRLIYFSYDVKMKEKGDIPEGYSVSREKKERFSLILESASTNQTSMYLCASIPASGSALYNEQFFGPGTRLTVL.

Comment on this clonotype: A much larger clone lies one base from this, so it may be a read error. V gene TRBV20-1 combines with J gene TRBJ2-1; 9 nucleotides agree with TRBD1. Germline V gene data show CDR1 as DFQATT and CDR2 as SNEGSKA (reference sequence). The CDR3 has 17 residues. J gave up 10 bases and V 0 bases, and 16 bases lay outside the gene matches. The CDR3 here is CSARDPLPSTGGYEQFF. The CDR3 nucleotides are TGCAGTGCTAGAGACCCCCTCCCCTCAACAGGGGGCTACGAGCAGTTCTTC.

This clonotype has only a few counts. A much more abundant neighbour one base away suggests this may be a read error. V gene TRBV7-3 combines with J gene TRBJ2-1, with TRBD2 matching 7 bases. The germline V gene encodes CDR1 SGHTA and CDR2 FQGTGA. This CDR3 is 14 amino acids long. The CDR3 region is CASSLGREYNGQFF. For the CDR3, the DNA is TGTGCCAGCAGCTTAGGGCGGGAGTACAATGGGCAGTTCTTC.

This clonotype showed up many times. This chain uses TRBV10-3 with TRBJ1-2; possibly TRBD1 for D (6 bases). The CDR3 consists of 14 residues. Between the trimmed V and J ends, which lost 4 bases and 6 bases, there was a span of 15 bases. From germline, CDR1 is ENHRY and CDR2 SYGVKD. CDR3 protein: CAISAIGGGDGYTF. The CDR3 DNA reads as TGTGCCATCAGTGCAATAGGGGGGGGCGATGGCTACACCTTC.

This clonotype was counted between two and nine times. The germline gene is not matched at one end of the junction; a read error may be the cause. The J gene is TRBJ2-7, the V gene TRBV6-4; TRBD2 is a possible D gene (5 bases). Germline CDR1 and CDR2: MRHNA and SNTAGT. This CDR3 spans 15 amino acids. CDR3 in amino acids: CASSYSWTQVYEQYF. The CDR3 DNA sequence: TGTGCCAGCAGTTACTCCTGGACTCAAGTATACGAGCAGTACTTC.

This clonotype was counted only a few times. The chain is built from TRBV3-1 and TRBJ1-1; 7 nucleotides line up with TRBD1. The junction had 9 bases not matched to a gene; V was cut back by 1 base and J by 4 bases. Germline V gene lookup returns CDR1 LGHDT and CDR2 YNNKEL (reference sequence). The length of the CDR3 is 16 residues. The CDR3 coding sequence is TGTGCCAGCAGCCAAGTCTTCAAGGACAGGACCACTGAAGCTTTCTTT. This translates into CASSQVFKDRTTEAFF.

This clonotype was seen a handful of times. V gene TRBV11-2 combines with J gene TRBJ1-3; D is possibly TRBD1 (5 bases). The V end lost 4 bases, the J end lost 3 bases, and 13 bases lay between the germline ends. The germline gives CDR1 SGHAT, CDR2 FQNNGV. This CDR3 contains 15 residues. CDR3 nucleotides: TGTGCCAGCAGCTGGCCCCGGGGCGGTGGAAACACCATATATTTT. Amino acid sequence: CASSWPRGGGNTIYF. The full variable domain, rest sourced from reference TRBV11-2 and TRBJ1-3, is EAGVAQSPRYKIIEKRQSVAFWCNPISGHATLYWYQQILGQGPKLLIQFQNNGVVDDSQLPKDRFSAERLKGVDSTLKIQPAKLEDSAVYLCASSWPRGGGNTIYFGEGSWLTVV.

Ten or more counts support this clonotype. The chain couples TRBV2 to TRBJ2-7; 13 bases fit TRBD2. The CDR3 is made up of 16 amino acids. J gave up 3 bases and V 7 bases, and 9 bases lay outside the gene matches. CDR1 and CDR2 (germline): SNHLY, FYNNEI. The CDR3 DNA follows: TGTGCCAGCACCCCGGGACTAGCGGGGACCCACTACGAGCAGTACTTC. This gives the protein CASTPGLAGTHYEQYF.

The V gene is TRBV20-1, the J gene TRBJ1-2; D uncertain. Trimming pared 6 bases from V and 7 bases from J, leaving 15 bases between. Looked up from germline, CDR1 is DFQATT and CDR2 is SNEGSKA (reference sequence). The CDR3 has 12 amino acids. CDR3 sequence: CSARAQYGGYTF. The CDR3 nucleotides read TGCAGTGCACGGGCCCAGTACGGTGGCTACACCTTC.

This clonotype was seen ten or more times. The chain links TRBV19 to TRBJ1-1, with D possibly being TRBD1 (6 bases). Germline V CDR1 and CDR2: LNHDA, SQIVND (reference sequence). V was cut by 3 bases and J by 6 bases, with 11 bases left in between. The CDR3 contains 13 residues. CDR3 region: CASSILGQPEAFF. The CDR3 coding sequence is TGTGCCAGTAGTATCCTTGGACAGCCTGAAGCTTTCTTT.

J is TRBJ2-7 and V is TRBV30; D is perhaps TRBD1 (5 bases). The CDR3 is made up of 14 amino acids. The germline V gene has CDR1 GTSNPN and CDR2 SVGIG (reference sequence). Trimming removed 1 base from V and 6 bases from J, with 16 bases in between. In DNA form, the CDR3 reads TGTGCCTGGAGTGCCACAGGCGCGGTGGCCGAGCAGTACTTC. Its translation: CAWSATGAVAEQYF.

The chain joins TRBV7-2 to TRBJ2-1, with 8 bases that match TRBD2. The CDR3 runs 17 residues. V shed 8 bases and J 1 base; nucleotides not matched to a gene: 13. Germline values: CDR1 SGHTA, CDR2 FQGNSA. The CDR3 loop reads CASALSTLAGSYNEQFF. CDR3 DNA: TGTGCCAGCGCCCTATCCACCTTAGCGGGATCCTACAATGAGCAGTTCTTC.

V gene TRBV20-1 combines with J gene TRBJ1-2; D may be TRBD1 (5 bases). This CDR3 spans 14 amino acids. V was clipped by 6 bases and J by 5 bases, with 19 bases between them. Germline V lookup: CDR1 DFQATT, CDR2 SNEGSKA (reference sequence). The CDR3 is CSARPGQPGYGYTF. CDR3 nucleotide sequence: TGCAGTGCCCGCCCAGGGCAGCCTGGGTATGGCTACACCTTC.

V is TRBV27 and J is TRBJ2-1, with 9 bases lining up with TRBD1. CDR1 and CDR2 (germline): MNHEY, SMNVEV (reference sequence). The length of the CDR3 is 15 residues. Trimming cost V 8 bases and J 4 bases; bases outside gene matches: 9. CDR3 amino acids: CASPRGTGFYNEQFF. The CDR3 DNA follows: TGTGCCAGCCCGCGGGGGACAGGGTTTTACAATGAGCAGTTCTTC.

This clonotype was counted at least ten times. This chain joins TRBV10-3 and TRBJ2-1; 11 nucleotides align to TRBD1. V was pared by 8 bases and J by 7 bases, with 10 bases of the junction left unmatched. The CDR3 runs 15 residues. CDR1 is ENHRY and CDR2 is SYGVKD in the germline V gene. The CDR3 DNA reads as TGTGCCATCGGGGCCGGACAGGGGGCGGGAAATGAGCAGTTCTTC. It codes for CAIGAGQGAGNEQFF.

This clonotype was picked up many times. This chain connects TRBV29-1 to TRBJ2-1; D may be TRBD2 (5 bases). V was shortened by 6 bases and J by 2 bases, with 11 bases between the two germline ends. The CDR3 is 13 amino acids. Per germline, CDR1 SQVTM and CDR2 ANQGSEA. In DNA, the CDR3 is TGCAGCGTATGGCGGGTCACCTACAATGAGCAGTTCTTC. Translating it yields CSVWRVTYNEQFF.

This clonotype was observed at least ten times. The V and J genes are TRBV11-1 and TRBJ2-3, with D unresolved. The CDR3 totals 14 residues. The germline gives CDR1 SGHAT, CDR2 FQDESV (reference sequence). Trimming cost V 3 bases and J 3 bases, with 10 bases left between them. This CDR3 reads CASSFDDGTDTQYF. The CDR3 nucleotides read TGTGCCAGCAGCTTTGATGACGGGACAGATACGCAGTATTTT.

The CDR3 DNA reads TGTGCCATCTCACTTAGCGGGAGGGCCCAGGAGCAGTTCTTC. This codes for CAISLSGRAQEQFF. The V gene is TRBV28, the J gene TRBJ2-1, with TRBD2 identical over 11 bases. CDR3 length equals 14 residues. V shed 10 bases, J shed 10 bases, and the junction held 12 bases outside the gene matches. The germline V gene encodes CDR1 MDHEN and CDR2 SYDVKM.

This clonotype was seen only a few times. Just one base apart from a much larger clone, this may be a read error. The genes are TRBV28 and TRBJ2-7; D gene unclear. The length of the CDR3 is 16 residues. Germline V lookup: CDR1 MDHEN, CDR2 SYDVKM. Deletions cut 3 bases from V and 0 bases from J, with 15 bases between. The CDR3 region has the DNA TGTGCCAGCAGTTTCGGCGTAGCTGGCAACTCCTACGAGCAGTACTTC. It encodes CASSFGVAGNSYEQYF.

The V call is TRBV19, the J call TRBJ1-5; the match to TRBD1 covers 10 bases. V dropped 7 bases and J dropped 3; count of bases not matched to a gene: 6. CDR1 is LNHDA and CDR2 is SQIVND in the germline V gene (reference sequence). This CDR3 region has 15 residues. CDR3 sequence reads: CASTRDRGPNQPQHF. CDR3 nucleotide sequence: TGTGCCAGTACCCGAGACAGGGGGCCCAATCAGCCCCAGCATTTT.

The V gene is TRBV7-9, the J gene TRBJ1-1; unclear D gene. Looked up from germline, CDR1 is SEHNR and CDR2 is FQNEAQ (reference sequence). V was clipped by 5 bases and J by 2 bases, with 15 bases between them. This CDR3 region has 15 residues. The CDR3 region has the DNA TGTGCCAGCAGCCCCCGCACAGTATTAAACACTGAAGCTTTCTTT. Amino acids: CASSPRTVLNTEAFF.

The sample holds a few counts of this clonotype. The chain joins TRBV7-8 to TRBJ2-2; 10 bases agree with TRBD2. The CDR3 has 18 residues. CDR1 and CDR2 (germline): SGHVS, FQNEAQ. J lost 0 bases, V lost 2 bases, and 6 bases had no gene match. The CDR3 protein is CASSLKGLARTNTGELFF. Here the CDR3 DNA reads TGTGCCAGCAGCTTAAAGGGACTAGCGAGGACGAACACCGGGGAGCTGTTTTTT.

This clonotype was detected many times. V usage is TRBV11-3 and J usage is TRBJ1-1; the D gene is possibly TRBD1 (5 bases). Deletions cut 4 bases from V and 7 bases from J, with 13 bases between. Germline CDR1 and CDR2: SGHNT and YENEEA. The CDR3 has 13 residues. The CDR3 DNA is TGTGCCAGCAGCTCAGGGAGCGGGGTTGAAGCTTTCTTT. Translation gives CASSSGSGVEAFF.

The V call is TRBV30, the J call TRBJ2-2, with D perhaps TRBD2 (7 bases). The V end lost 2 bases, the J end lost 5 bases, and 27 bases lay between the germline ends. The germline CDR1 and CDR2 sequences are GTSNPN and SVGIG (reference sequence). This CDR3 is 19 amino acids long. The CDR3 is CAWSKGGVARELGTGELFF. In nucleotides, the CDR3 is TGTGCCTGGAGTAAGGGGGGGGTAGCGCGTGAACTAGGGACCGGGGAGCTGTTTTTT.

This clonotype was counted ten times or more. The rearrangement links TRBV24-1 to TRBJ2-5, with 12 nucleotides matching TRBD2. The CDR3 is made up of 18 amino acids. Per the germline V gene, CDR1 is KGHDR and CDR2 is SFDVKD. V was pared by 9 bases and J by 1 base, with 14 bases of the junction left unmatched. The CDR3 DNA follows: TGTGCCACCGGGGGGGTACTAGCGGGAGGACTGGGCCAAGAGACCCAGTACTTC. Translated: CATGGVLAGGLGQETQYF.

This clonotype was picked up a small number of times. The rearrangement joins TRBV7-8 to TRBJ1-4; D uncertain. The germline V gene encodes CDR1 SGHVS and CDR2 FQNEAQ. Deletions cut 3 bases from V and 6 bases from J, with 14 bases between. The CDR3 contains 15 residues. DNA of the CDR3: TGTGCCAGCAGCTTGTTTAATCGGGGTGATGAAAAACTGTTTTTT. This encodes CASSLFNRGDEKLFF.

The rearrangement joins TRBV19 to TRBJ2-4, with 7 bases fitting TRBD1. CDR1 is LNHDA and CDR2 is SQIVND in the germline V gene (reference sequence). There are 16 residues in the CDR3. Trimming took 3 bases from V and 4 from J; bases not matched to a gene: 9. The CDR3 sequence is CASSIRSGGLKNIQYF. The CDR3 bases are TGTGCCAGTAGTATTCGGTCAGGGGGTCTAAAAAACATTCAGTACTTC. Supplemented by reference TRBV19 and TRBJ2-4, the full variable domain reads DGGITQSPKYLFRKEGQNVTLSCEQNLNHDAMYWYRQDPGQGLRLIYYSQIVNDFQKGDIAEGYSVSREKKESFPLTVTSAQKNPTAFYLCASSIRSGGLKNIQYFGAGTRLSVL.